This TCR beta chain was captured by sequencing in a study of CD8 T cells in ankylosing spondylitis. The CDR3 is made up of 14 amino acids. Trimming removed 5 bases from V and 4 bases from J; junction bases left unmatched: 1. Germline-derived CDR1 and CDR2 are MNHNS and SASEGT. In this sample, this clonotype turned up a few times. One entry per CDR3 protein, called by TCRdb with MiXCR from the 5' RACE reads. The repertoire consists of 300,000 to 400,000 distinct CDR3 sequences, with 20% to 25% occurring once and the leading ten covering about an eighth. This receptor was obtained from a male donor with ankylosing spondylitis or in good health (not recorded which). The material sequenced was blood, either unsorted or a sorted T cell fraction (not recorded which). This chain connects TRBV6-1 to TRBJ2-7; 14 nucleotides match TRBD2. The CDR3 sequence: CASSRTSGGYEQYF. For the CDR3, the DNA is TGTGCCAGCAGTAGGACTAGCGGGGGGTACGAGCAGTACTTC.